The entry below gives a single T cell receptor (beta chain) sequence along with its context. These data come from a study of blood T cell repertoires in COVID-19. The method was immunoSEQ multiplex PCR; TCRdb's version includes in-frame clones alone and lacks a portion of them. The sample contains more than 200,000 clones, 84% of which appear only once. CDR1 is SQVTM, CDR2 ANQGSEA, per germline. The V gene end was trimmed by 3 bases and the J gene end by 3 bases; junction bases not matched to a gene: 5. This CDR3 region has 14 residues. The receptor comes from a man in his sixties who had recovered from COVID-19. The sequencing sample was made of PBMCs or T cells enriched from blood (not recorded which). This sequence joins TRBV29-1 and TRBJ2-7; 10 nucleotides line up with TRBD2. CDR3 sequence (DNA): TGCAGCGTTGATAGCGGGGGGAACTACTACGAGCAGTACTTC. Protein sequence: CSVDSGGNYYEQYF.